Sequencing of this T cell receptor (beta chain) was carried out in a study of response to subunit inactivated influenza vaccine. Study-level findings and limits: Every seasonal influenza vaccination brings in few new T cells, the authors suggested.

Using its own MiXCR run on the RT-PCR reads, TCRdb lists one record per CDR3 protein. The table shows roughly 700,000 distinct CDR3 sequences, with roughly 14% occurring only once. In regard to this clonotype: The antigen is unknown.

Germline V gene lookup returns CDR1 SGHNT and CDR2 YYREEE (reference sequence). The CDR3 runs to 16 residues. Trimming pared 0 bases from V and 2 bases from J, leaving 14 bases between. The source is a man between 50 and 59 years old who received an inactivated influenza vaccine. This sequence joins TRBV5-4 and TRBJ2-5; tentative D call: TRBD1 (5 bases). The sequencing used PBMCs from blood, collected 14 to 15 days before vaccination. The CDR3 reads CASSLDRRQSQETQYF. Here the CDR3 DNA reads TGTGCCAGCAGCTTGGACCGGCGACAGTCTCAAGAGACCCAGTACTTC.